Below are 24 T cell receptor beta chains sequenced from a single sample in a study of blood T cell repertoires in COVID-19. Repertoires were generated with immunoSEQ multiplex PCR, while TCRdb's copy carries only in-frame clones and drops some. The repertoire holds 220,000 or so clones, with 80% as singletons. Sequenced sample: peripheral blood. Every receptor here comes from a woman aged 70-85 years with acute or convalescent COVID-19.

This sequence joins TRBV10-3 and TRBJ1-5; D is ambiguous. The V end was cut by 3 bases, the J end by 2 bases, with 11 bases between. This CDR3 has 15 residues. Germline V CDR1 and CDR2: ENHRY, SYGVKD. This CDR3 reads CAISEGGYGNQPQHF. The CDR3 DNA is TGTGCCATCAGTGAAGGAGGGTATGGCAATCAGCCCCAGCATTTT.

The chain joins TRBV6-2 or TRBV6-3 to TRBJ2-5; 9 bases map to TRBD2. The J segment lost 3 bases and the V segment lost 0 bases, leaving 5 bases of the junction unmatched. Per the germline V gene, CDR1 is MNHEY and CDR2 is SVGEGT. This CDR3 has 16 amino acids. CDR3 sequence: CASSYSSSGTEETQYF. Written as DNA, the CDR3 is TGTGCCAGCAGTTACTCGTCTAGCGGGACGGAAGAGACCCAGTACTTC.

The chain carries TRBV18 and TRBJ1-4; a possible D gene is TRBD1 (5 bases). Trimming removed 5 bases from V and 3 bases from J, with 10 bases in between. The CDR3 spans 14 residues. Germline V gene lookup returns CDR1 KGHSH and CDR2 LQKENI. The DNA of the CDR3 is TGTGCCAGCTCATCAGACAGCCCTAATGAAAAACTGTTTTTT. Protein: CASSSDSPNEKLFF.

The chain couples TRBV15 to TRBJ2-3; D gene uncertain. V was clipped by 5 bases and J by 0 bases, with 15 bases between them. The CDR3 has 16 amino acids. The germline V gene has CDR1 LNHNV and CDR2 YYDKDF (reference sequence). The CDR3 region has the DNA TGTGCCACCAGCGAAGAAGCCGGAGTTAGCACAGATACGCAGTATTTT. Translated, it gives CATSEEAGVSTDTQYF.

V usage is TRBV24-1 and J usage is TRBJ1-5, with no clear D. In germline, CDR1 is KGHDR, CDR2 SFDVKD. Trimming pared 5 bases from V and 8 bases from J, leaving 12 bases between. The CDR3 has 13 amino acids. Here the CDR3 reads CATSGRVSEPQHF. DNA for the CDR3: TGTGCCACCAGTGGGAGAGTATCAGAGCCCCAGCATTTT.

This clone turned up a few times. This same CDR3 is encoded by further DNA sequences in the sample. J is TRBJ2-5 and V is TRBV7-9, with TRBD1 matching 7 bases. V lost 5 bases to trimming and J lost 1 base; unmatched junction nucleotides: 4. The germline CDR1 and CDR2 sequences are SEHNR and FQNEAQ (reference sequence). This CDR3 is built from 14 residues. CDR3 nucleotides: TGTGCCAGCAGCCCAGGGACAGTCCAAGAGACCCAGTACTTC. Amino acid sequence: CASSPGTVQETQYF.

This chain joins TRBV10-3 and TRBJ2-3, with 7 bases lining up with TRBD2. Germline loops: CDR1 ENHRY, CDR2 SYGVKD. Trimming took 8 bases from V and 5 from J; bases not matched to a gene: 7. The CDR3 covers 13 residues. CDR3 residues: CAIASRGGDTQYF. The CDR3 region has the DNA TGTGCCATCGCCTCCCGCGGGGGAGATACGCAGTATTTT.

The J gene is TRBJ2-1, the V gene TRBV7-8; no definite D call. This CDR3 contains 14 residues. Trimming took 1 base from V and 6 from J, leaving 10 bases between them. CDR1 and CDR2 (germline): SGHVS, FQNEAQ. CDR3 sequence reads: CASSLGLPGNEQFF. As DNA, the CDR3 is TGTGCCAGCAGCTTAGGGCTACCGGGCAATGAGCAGTTCTTC. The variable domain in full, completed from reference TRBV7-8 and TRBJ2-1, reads GAGVSQSPRYKVAKRGQDVALRCDPISGHVSLFWYQQALGQGPEFLTYFQNEAQLDKSGLPSDRFFAERPEGSVSTLKIQRTQQEDSAVYLCASSLGLPGNEQFFGPGTRLTVL.

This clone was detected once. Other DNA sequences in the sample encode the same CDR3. This chain's CDR3 is CASSLGGGSYNEQFF. The CDR3 nucleotides read TGCGCCAGCAGCTTGGGCGGGGGCTCCTACAATGAGCAGTTCTTC. V gene TRBV5-1 combines with J gene TRBJ2-1; 7 positions match TRBD2. With 0 bases clipped from V and 0 bases from J, the junction kept 0 bases outside the gene matches. CDR1 and CDR2 from the germline V gene are SGHRS and YFSETQ. CDR3 length: 15 amino acids.

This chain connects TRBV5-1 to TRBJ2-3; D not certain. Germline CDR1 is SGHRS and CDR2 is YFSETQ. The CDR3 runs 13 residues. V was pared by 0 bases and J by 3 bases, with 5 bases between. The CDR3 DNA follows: TGCGCCAGCAGCTTGGAGAGGACAGATACGCAGTATTTT. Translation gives CASSLERTDTQYF.

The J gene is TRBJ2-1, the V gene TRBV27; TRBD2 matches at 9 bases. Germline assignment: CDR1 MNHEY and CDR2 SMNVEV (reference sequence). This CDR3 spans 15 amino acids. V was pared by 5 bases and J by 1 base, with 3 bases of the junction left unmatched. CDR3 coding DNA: TGTGCCAGCAGTCAGACTAGCGGATCCTACAATGAGCAGTTCTTC. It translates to CASSQTSGSYNEQFF.

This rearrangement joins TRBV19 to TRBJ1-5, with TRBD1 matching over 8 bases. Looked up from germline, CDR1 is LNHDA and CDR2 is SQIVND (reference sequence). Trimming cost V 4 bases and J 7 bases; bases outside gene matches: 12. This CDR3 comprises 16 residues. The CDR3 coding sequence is TGTGCCAGTAGTACCCGGGGACAGGTTCTAATCCAGCCCCAGCATTTT. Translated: CASSTRGQVLIQPQHF.

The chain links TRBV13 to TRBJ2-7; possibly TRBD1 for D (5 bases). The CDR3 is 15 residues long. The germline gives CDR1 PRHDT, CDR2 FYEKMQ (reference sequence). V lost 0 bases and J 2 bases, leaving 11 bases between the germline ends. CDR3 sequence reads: CASSLGVQGTYEQYF. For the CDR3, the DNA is TGTGCCAGCAGCTTAGGGGTGCAGGGAACCTACGAGCAGTACTTC.

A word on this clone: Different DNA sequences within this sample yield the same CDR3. The CDR3 loop reads CASSPPGQGKETQYF. The DNA for the CDR3 is TGTGCCAGCTCACCCCCGGGACAGGGAAAAGAGACCCAGTACTTC. The chain combines TRBV18 with TRBJ2-5; 9 nucleotides match TRBD1. Germline trimming cut 3 bases from V and 3 bases from J; bases unmatched to any gene: 5. Germline V gene sequence: CDR1 KGHSH, CDR2 LQKENI. The CDR3 consists of 15 residues.

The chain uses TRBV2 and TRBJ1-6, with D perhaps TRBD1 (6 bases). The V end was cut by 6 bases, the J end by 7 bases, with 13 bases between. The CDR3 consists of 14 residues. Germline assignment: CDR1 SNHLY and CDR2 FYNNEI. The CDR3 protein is CASSVTGRNSPLHF. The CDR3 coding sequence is TGTGCCAGCAGCGTCACAGGGCGGAATTCACCCCTCCACTTT.

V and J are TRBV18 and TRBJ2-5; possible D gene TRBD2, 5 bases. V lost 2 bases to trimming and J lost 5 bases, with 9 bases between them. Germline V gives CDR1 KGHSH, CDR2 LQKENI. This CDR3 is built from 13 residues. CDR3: CASSPTSRETQYF. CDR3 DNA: TGTGCCAGCTCACCAACTAGTCGGGAGACCCAGTACTTC.

CDR3 sequence: CASSPGGAGEGETQYF. The DNA of the CDR3 is TGTGCCAGCAGCCCCGGGGGAGCGGGAGAGGGGGAGACCCAGTACTTC. The gene calls are TRBV11-3 and TRBJ2-5; 8 nucleotides align to TRBD2. The CDR3 covers 16 residues. V dropped 5 bases and J dropped 5; count of bases not matched to a gene: 13. CDR1 and CDR2 (germline): SGHNT, YENEEA.

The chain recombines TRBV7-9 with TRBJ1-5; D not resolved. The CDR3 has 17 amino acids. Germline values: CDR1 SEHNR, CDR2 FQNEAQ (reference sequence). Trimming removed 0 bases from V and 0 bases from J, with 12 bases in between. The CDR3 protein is CASSLAYGAYSNQPQHF. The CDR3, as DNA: TGTGCCAGCAGCTTAGCCTACGGTGCATATAGCAATCAGCCCCAGCATTTT.

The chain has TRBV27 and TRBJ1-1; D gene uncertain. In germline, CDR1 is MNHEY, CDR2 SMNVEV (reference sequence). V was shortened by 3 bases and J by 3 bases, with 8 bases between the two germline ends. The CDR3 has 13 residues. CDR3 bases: TGTGCCAGCAGTTTCCAACTAGACACTGAAGCTTTCTTT. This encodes CASSFQLDTEAFF.

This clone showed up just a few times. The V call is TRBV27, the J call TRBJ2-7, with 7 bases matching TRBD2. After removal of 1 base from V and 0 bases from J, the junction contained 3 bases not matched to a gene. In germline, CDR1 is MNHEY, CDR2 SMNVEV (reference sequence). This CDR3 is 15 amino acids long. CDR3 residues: CASSLYGGSSYEQYF. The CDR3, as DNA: TGTGCCAGCAGTTTATATGGCGGGAGCTCCTACGAGCAGTACTTC.

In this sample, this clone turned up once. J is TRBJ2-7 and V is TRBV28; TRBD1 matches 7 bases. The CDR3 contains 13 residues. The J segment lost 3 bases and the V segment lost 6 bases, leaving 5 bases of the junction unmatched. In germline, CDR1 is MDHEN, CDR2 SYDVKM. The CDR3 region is CASRHRGRYEQYF. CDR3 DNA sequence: TGTGCCAGCAGGCACAGGGGCCGCTACGAGCAGTACTTC.

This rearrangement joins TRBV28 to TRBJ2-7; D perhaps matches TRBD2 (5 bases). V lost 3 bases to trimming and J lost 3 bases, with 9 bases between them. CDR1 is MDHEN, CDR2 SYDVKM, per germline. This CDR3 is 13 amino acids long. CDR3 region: CASSLRTYYEQYF. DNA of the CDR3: TGTGCCAGCAGTTTGCGGACTTACTACGAGCAGTACTTC.

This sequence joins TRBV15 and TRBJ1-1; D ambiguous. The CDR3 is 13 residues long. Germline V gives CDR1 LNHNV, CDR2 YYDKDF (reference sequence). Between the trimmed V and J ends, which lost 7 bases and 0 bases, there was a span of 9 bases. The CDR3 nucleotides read TGTGCCACCAACCGCGGGGTGAACACTGAAGCTTTCTTT. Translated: CATNRGVNTEAFF.

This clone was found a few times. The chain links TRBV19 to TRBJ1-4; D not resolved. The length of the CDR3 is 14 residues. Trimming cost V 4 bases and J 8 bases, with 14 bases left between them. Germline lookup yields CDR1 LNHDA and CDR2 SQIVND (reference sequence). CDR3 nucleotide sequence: TGTGCCAGTAGTACCGCAGACACTCGGGAAAAACTGTTTTTT. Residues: CASSTADTREKLFF.